This T cell receptor beta chain was recorded in a study of cytomegalovirus exposure and HLA in healthy donors. Study in general: Inside one of the first data releases sat around 77 million unique TCRs taken from HLA-typed donors.

The CDR3 loop spans 17 amino acids. The V gene lost 5 bases and the J gene lost 5 bases, with 25 bases spanning the gap. CDR1 SNHLY and CDR2 FYNNEI come from the germline V gene. PCR employed 60 Vbeta and 13 Jbeta primers. Per the study methods: A later analysis tallied about 80 million unique TCR beta chains, around 9.9 million of them shared. TCRdb's copy holds only in-frame clones and misses some; the assay was immunoSEQ multiplex PCR. The DNA was the basis for D and trimming; V, J and clone size are from that table. The repertoire has under 200,000 clones, 60% to 80% of them found once; the top ten carry over 12%. Whole-study findings and limits: According to an earlier analysis, most TCR beta V segments yielded productive rearrangements about 90% or about 30% of the time. Researchers reported in a later analysis that common viral pathogens appeared linked to several top clusters.

In the case of this clone: Its target is not known.

Sequencing was done on a sample of PBMCs. V usage is TRBV2 and J usage is TRBJ2-7, with TRBD1 as a possible D gene (5 bases). The sequence came from a man aged 45-60 years in good health and CMV-seropositive. The CDR3 loop reads CASSPLQRQYRKNEQYF. The CDR3, as DNA: TGTGCCAGCAGTCCCCTACAAAGACAGTACCGAAAGAACGAGCAGTACTTC. Supplemented by reference TRBV2 and TRBJ2-7, the full variable domain reads EPEVTQTPSHQVTQMGQEVILRCVPISNHLYFYWYRQILGQKVEFLVSFYNNEISEKSEIFDDQFSVERPDGSNFTLKIRSTKLEDSAMYFCASSPLQRQYRKNEQYFGPGTRLTVT.